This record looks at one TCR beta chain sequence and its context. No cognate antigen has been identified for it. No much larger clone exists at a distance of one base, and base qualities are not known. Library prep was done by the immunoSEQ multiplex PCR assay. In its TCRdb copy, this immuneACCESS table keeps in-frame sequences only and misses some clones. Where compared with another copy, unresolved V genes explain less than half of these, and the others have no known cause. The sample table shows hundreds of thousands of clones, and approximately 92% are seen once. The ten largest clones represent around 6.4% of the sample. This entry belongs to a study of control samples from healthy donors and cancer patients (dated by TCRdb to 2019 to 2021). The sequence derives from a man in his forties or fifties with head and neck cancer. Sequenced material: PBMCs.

The DNA reads TGTGCCTGGAGTCTAGCGGGAGTCTACGAGCAGTACTTC. It codes for CAWSLAGVYEQYF. Recombination joined TRBV30 with TRBJ2-7, and 10 junction bases match TRBD2. The CDR3, cysteine through phenylalanine, is 13 amino acids long. Of the read, only the CDR3 DNA is kept; its 39 bases are in frame from base 1. The germline V gene (reference sequence) yields GTSNPN for CDR1 and SVGIG for CDR2. V is pruned by 2 bases and J by 3 bases, leaving 1 base of the junction without a gene match.